The rows below give T cell receptor beta chains drawn from one sample of a study of TIL therapy for anti-PD-1-resistant metastatic lung cancer. The repertoire was sequenced with immunoSEQ multiplex PCR; TCRdb's copy has only in-frame clones and lacks some. The sample lists about 17,000 clones, 80% to 90% seen once, with under 2.5% in the top ten. The sample consisted of blood, taken at baseline. The receptors here all came from a person aged 25-80 years with non-small cell lung cancer. Each CDR3 is given with its conserved first and last residue. A D gene is named only where the DNA matches it firmly. Clone size is shown for a subset of rows, as once, few, many or a class of expanded clone.

TRBJ2-3	-	TRBV19	-	TGTGCCAGCCAACTACAGGGCCCCTCTTCCACAGATACGCAGTATTTT	CASQLQGPSSTDTQYF
TRBJ2-1	TRBD2	TRBV23-1	once	TGCGCCAGCAGTCAACCCATTTGCGGGGGGGACCCTGCTAGGAACTACAATGAGCAGTTCTTC	CASSQPICGGDPARNYNEQFF
TRBJ2-7	-	TRBV27	-	TGTGCCAGCAGTAATGACTTGACGCCGACAGCGAGCTCCTACGAGCAGTACTTC	CASSNDLTPTASSYEQYF
TRBJ1-5	-	TRBV7-2	-	TGTGCCAGCAGGGGACCACTCGTTAACCAGCCCCAGCATTTT	CASRGPLVNQPQHF
TRBJ1-1	TRBD1	TRBV29-1	-	TGCAGCCACCGAGGACAGGGCGGGGGGAACACTGAAGCTTTCTTT	CSHRGQGGGNTEAFF
TRBJ1-5	TRBD1	TRBV28	-	TGTGCCAGCAGCCTGCAGGGGGCCGGCCAGCCCCAGCATTTT	CASSLQGAGQPQHF
TRBJ1-6	-	TRBV19	-	TGTGCCAGTAGCACACGGGACGTCTCACCCCTCCACTTT	CASSTRDVSPLHF
TRBJ1-1	-	TRBV18	once	TGTGCCAGCTCAAGGAGTAGGACTGAAGCTTTCTTT	CASSRSRTEAFF
TRBJ1-2	TRBD1	TRBV27	-	TGTGCCAGCAGTTTGACAGGGGGTGATAACTATGGCTACACCTTC	CASSLTGGDNYGYTF
TRBJ2-1	-	TRBV4-1	-	TGCGCCAGCAGCCAGTTGATGGGCCCCGCGAGCTTGGAGCAGTTCTTC	CASSQLMGPASLEQFF
TRBJ1-1	-	TRBV5-1	-	TGCGCCAGCAGCTGGGGTCGGGGCACGAGTATGGACACTGAAGCTTTCTTT	CASSWGRGTSMDTEAFF
TRBJ2-5	TRBD1	TRBV7-2	-	TGTGCCAGCAGCCGAACAGGGGGCCAAGAGACCCAGTACTTC	CASSRTGGQETQYF
TRBJ2-7	-	TRBV6-1	few	TGTGCCATCCGTCCCGGGAGCTCCTACGAGCAGTACTTC	CAIRPGSSYEQYF
TRBJ1-2	-	TRBV11-3	-	TGTGCCAGCAGCTTATCTGGGGGCGCGAGCTATGGCTACACCTTC	CASSLSGGASYGYTF
TRBJ2-5	-	TRBV10-3	-	TGTGCCATCAGTTCCCCGGGACAAGAGACCCAGTACTTC	CAISSPGQETQYF
TRBJ1-6	-	TRBV7-8	-	TGTGCCAGCAGCTTAGGGGGGCAAAGATCACCCCTCCACTTT	CASSLGGQRSPLHF
TRBJ1-1	TRBD1	TRBV6-5	-	TGTGCCAGCAGTTACTCCCAGGGGGCGGGAAGAACTTTCTTT	CASSYSQGAGRTFF
TRBJ1-4	-	TRBV6-4	-	TGTGCCAGCAGTGAGGACTGGGATAATGAAAAACTGTTTTTT	CASSEDWDNEKLFF
TRBJ1-2	TRBD1	TRBV7-3	-	TGTGCCAGCAGCCAATCATCGACAGGGTTAGGTGGCTACACCTTC	CASSQSSTGLGGYTF
TRBJ2-5	TRBD2	TRBV30	once	TGTGCCTGGAGTTCCGGGACTAGCGTACAAGAGACCCAGTACTTC	CAWSSGTSVQETQYF
TRBJ1-2	-	TRBV19	-	TGTGCCAGTAGGAGTGCGGGGCTCTATGGCTACACCTTC	CASRSAGLYGYTF
TRBJ2-7	TRBD1	TRBV20-1	-	TGCAGTGCTAGAAGGGGGCACGAGCAGTACTTC	CSARRGHEQYF
TRBJ1-1	-	TRBV4-1	few	TGCGCCAGCAAGAACGGGAACACTGAAGCTTTCTTT	CASKNGNTEAFF
TRBJ1-2	-	TRBV5-1	-	TGCGCCAGCAGCTTGGGGACAGCTTATGGCCACACCTTC	CASSLGTAYGHTF
TRBJ1-4	-	TRBV6-1	once	TGTGCCAGCAGTGAACGTCCAGGGATAGATGAAAAACTGTTTTTT	CASSERPGIDEKLFF
TRBJ1-6	-	TRBV6-1	few	TGTGCCAGCAGTGAAGCAACAGGGTTCTCCTATAATTCACCCCTCCACTTT	CASSEATGFSYNSPLHF
TRBJ2-7	-	TRBV9	few	TGTGCCAGCAGCCAAAAGGACGGCTACGAGCAGTACTTC	CASSQKDGYEQYF
TRBJ2-2	-	TRBV29-1	-	TGCAGCGTTGAAGGGGGTCAGCCCCATACCGGGGAGCTGTTTTTT	CSVEGGQPHTGELFF
TRBJ1-4	-	TRBV6-5	-	TGTGCCAGCAGTCGAGGGGGGACTAATGAAAAACTGTTTTTT	CASSRGGTNEKLFF
TRBJ2-7	TRBD1	TRBV6-5	-	TGTGCCACCCAAAGTGGGGGACAGGGAAATCTTGGGCAGTACTTC	CATQSGGQGNLGQYF
TRBJ1-4	-	TRBV28	-	TGTGCCAGCAATCGGGCAGAGGTGGAAAAACTGTTTTTT	CASNRAEVEKLFF
TRBJ2-7	-	TRBV19	-	TGTGCCAGTAGTAGGGTGCGACAGGCTAGCGGAACCTACGAGCAGTACTTC	CASSRVRQASGTYEQYF
TRBJ1-1	-	TRBV19	few	TGTGCCAGTAGCTCTCGGGGGGCCATCACTGAAGCTTTCTTT	CASSSRGAITEAFF
TRBJ2-6	TRBD1	TRBV12-5	-	TGTGCTAGTGGTTTCCTAAGGGGGCCCAGCTCTGGGGCCAACGTCCTGACTTTC	CASGFLRGPSSGANVLTF
TRBJ2-3	TRBD1	TRBV19	-	TGTGCCAGTAGTCAATTAAAGGGACAGGGGCAAGATACGCAGTATTTT	CASSQLKGQGQDTQYF
TRBJ1-2	-	TRBV10-3	-	TGTGCCATCAGTGTAGAGGCAGGGAACTATGGCTACACCTTC	CAISVEAGNYGYTF
TRBJ2-6	-	TRBV28	once	TGTGCCAGCAGAAGACGGTCTGGGGCCAACGTCCTGACTTTC	CASRRRSGANVLTF
TRBJ1-2	TRBD1	TRBV28	-	TGTGCCAGCAGTTCGGGACAGGGGGTGCGTGGCTACACCTTC	CASSSGQGVRGYTF
TRBJ1-3	-	TRBV18	-	TGTGCCAGCTCAGAGGGACGCTCTGGAAACACCATATATTTT	CASSEGRSGNTIYF
TRBJ2-5	-	TRBV21-1	-	TGTGCCAGCAGCAAAAAGCCAGAGGGGAATTCCCAAGAGACCCAGTACTTC	CASSKKPEGNSQETQYF
TRBJ1-2	-	TRBV19	-	TGTGCCAGTAGTATATTGGGGGACCTGACCTATGGCTACACCTTC	CASSILGDLTYGYTF
TRBJ2-7	-	TRBV6-5	-	TGTGCCAGCAGCCAAGGAGTCGAGGGAGTCCACGAGCAGTACTTC	CASSQGVEGVHEQYF
TRBJ2-7	-	TRBV19	-	TGTGCCACCACCCCACAGGGCGCGACCGGCGAGCAGTACTTC	CATTPQGATGEQYF
TRBJ2-7	TRBD1	TRBV5-6	-	TGTGCCAGCAGCTTAGAACTAACAGGGGGCAACGAGCAGTACTTC	CASSLELTGGNEQYF
TRBJ1-6	-	TRBV6-4	-	TGTGCCAGCAGTTCCCGGCAGGGGTATAATTCACCCCTCCACTTT	CASSSRQGYNSPLHF
TRBJ1-1	-	TRBV5-1	-	TGCGCCAGCAGCTTGGGGACGTCGGGAACTGAAGCTTTCTTT	CASSLGTSGTEAFF
TRBJ1-1	-	TRBV6-5	-	TGTGCCAGCAGTACCCCTTTCAGTGGGGGCACTGAAGCTTTCTTT	CASSTPFSGGTEAFF
TRBJ2-7	TRBD1	TRBV18	-	TGTGCCAGCTCACTAGACAGGGACGAGCAGTACTTC	CASSLDRDEQYF
TRBJ2-7	-	TRBV27	-	TGTGCCAGCAGTTCTTACAGGGATTGGTCCCGCGACATCGAGCAGTACTTC	CASSSYRDWSRDIEQYF
TRBJ1-3	TRBD1	TRBV2	-	TGTGCCAGCAGCCAGGGGGCAGGTGGAAACACCATATATTTT	CASSQGAGGNTIYF
TRBJ2-7	-	TRBV11-2	-	TGTGCCAGCAGCTTAGTCCTAGCCTCCAACGAGCAGTACTTC	CASSLVLASNEQYF
TRBJ2-2	TRBD2	TRBV7-9	once	TGTGCCAGCTACCTTAGCGGGGTTCACGGGGAGCTGTTTTTT	CASYLSGVHGELFF
TRBJ1-1	-	TRBV6-5	-	TGTGCCAGCACCGGGACGGTTAACACTGAAGCTTTCTTT	CASTGTVNTEAFF
TRBJ1-1	TRBD1	TRBV5-1	-	TGCGCCAGCAGCTTGACAGGGGAGAGAGCTTTCTTT	CASSLTGERAFF
TRBJ2-3	TRBD1	TRBV7-2	-	TGTGCCAGCAGCCCAAAGACAGGGGGGGTTCAATCGGATTTT	CASSPKTGGVQSDF